The clone carrying this T cell receptor (beta chain) has a single count. Method: immunoSEQ multiplex PCR; TCRdb's copy keeps in-frame clones and lacks some. The repertoire holds about 250,000 clones, with more than 85% as singletons. This record belongs to a study of blood T cell repertoires in COVID-19. The origin of this receptor is a man aged 35 to 55 who had recovered from COVID-19. The sequencing sample was made of PBMCs or T cells enriched from blood (not recorded which).

CDR3 sequence (DNA): TGTGCCAGTAGAAGCGGGACGGCAACAGGTGGCTACACCTTC. This sequence encodes CASRSGTATGGYTF. The chain employs TRBV19 and TRBJ1-2; tentatively, D is TRBD1 (5 bases). V gave up 6 bases and J gave up 7 bases, with 18 bases separating them. Germline CDR1 is LNHDA and CDR2 is SQIVND (reference sequence). The CDR3 consists of 14 residues.